A selection of T cell receptor beta chains follows, all from one sample in a study of T cells after yellow fever vaccination. TCRdb recomputed calls from the 5' RACE reads with MiXCR, one row per CDR3 protein. The repertoire holds hundreds of thousands of distinct CDR3 sequences, with about 10% as singletons. The specimen comprised CD4+ T cells sorted from PBMCs, sampled 5 days after the yellow fever booster vaccination. The receptors here all came from a young man who received the YFV17D yellow fever vaccine. Both conserved end residues are part of each CDR3. D genes are given only for firm matches. Clone size, where shown, is once, few, many, or a class for clones that have expanded.

abundance: many
d_gene: -
j_gene: TRBJ2-4
v_gene: TRBV5-1
CDR3nt: TGCGCCAGCAGCTCCGGGCCAGAACCAAACATTCAGTACTTC
CDR3aa: CASSSGPEPNIQYF

abundance: -
d_gene: TRBD1
j_gene: TRBJ2-5
v_gene: TRBV6-5
CDR3nt: TGTGCCAGCAGATCTACGGGACAGGGATGGGAGACCCAGTACTTC
CDR3aa: CASRSTGQGWETQYF

abundance: -
d_gene: TRBD2
j_gene: TRBJ2-1
v_gene: TRBV5-4
CDR3nt: TGTGCCAGCACCCCCGGGACTAGCGAGGGCCATGAGCAGTTCTTC
CDR3aa: CASTPGTSEGHEQFF

abundance: -
d_gene: -
j_gene: TRBJ1-5
v_gene: TRBV7-2
CDR3nt: TGTGCCAGCAGCTTAGAATCGGCCTTGACAAATCAGCCCCAGCATTTT
CDR3aa: CASSLESALTNQPQHF

abundance: -
d_gene: TRBD2
j_gene: TRBJ2-2
v_gene: TRBV6-6
CDR3nt: TGTGCCAGCAGTTACCTAGCGGGGAACACCGGGGAGCTGTTTTTT
CDR3aa: CASSYLAGNTGELFF

abundance: -
d_gene: -
j_gene: TRBJ1-5
v_gene: TRBV2
CDR3nt: TGTGCCAGGCGGAATGGCAATCAGCCCCAGCATTTT
CDR3aa: CARRNGNQPQHF

abundance: -
d_gene: TRBD1
j_gene: TRBJ1-2
v_gene: TRBV7-2
CDR3nt: TGTGCCAGCAGTAAATCAGGACAGGGATATGGCTACACCTTC
CDR3aa: CASSKSGQGYGYTF

abundance: few
d_gene: -
j_gene: TRBJ1-5
v_gene: TRBV2
CDR3nt: TGTGCCAGCAGTGAAGGACCGCCGATGAGGCCCCAGCATTTT
CDR3aa: CASSEGPPMRPQHF

abundance: many
d_gene: -
j_gene: TRBJ2-1
v_gene: TRBV10-3
CDR3nt: TGTGCCATCAGTGACCCCCGAATAACCTACAATGAGCAGTTCTTC
CDR3aa: CAISDPRITYNEQFF

abundance: -
d_gene: -
j_gene: TRBJ2-3
v_gene: TRBV2
CDR3nt: TGTGCCAGCAGTGACGTTACGGGAAATACGCAGTATTTT
CDR3aa: CASSDVTGNTQYF

abundance: many
d_gene: -
j_gene: TRBJ1-2
v_gene: TRBV6-5
CDR3nt: TGTGCCAGCACCCCGGGCGAAAACTATGGCTACACCTTC
CDR3aa: CASTPGENYGYTF

abundance: -
d_gene: TRBD1
j_gene: TRBJ2-7
v_gene: TRBV5-1
CDR3nt: TGCGCCAGCAGCGCCACCGGGACAGATCAGTACTTC
CDR3aa: CASSATGTDQYF

abundance: -
d_gene: -
j_gene: TRBJ2-1
v_gene: TRBV6-5
CDR3nt: TGTGCCAGCAGTTACTCGATCACCCACCTTGGGGATGAGCAGTTCTTC
CDR3aa: CASSYSITHLGDEQFF

abundance: few
d_gene: -
j_gene: TRBJ2-7
v_gene: TRBV6-5
CDR3nt: TGTGCCAGCAGTTACTCGAGGGGACGTGGCTACGAGCAGTACTTC
CDR3aa: CASSYSRGRGYEQYF